These 9 T cell receptor beta chains came from one sample sequenced in a study of T cells in localized non-small cell lung cancer. Assay: immunoSEQ multiplex PCR; the TCRdb copy retains only in-frame clones and omits some. The table shows some 64,000 clones, with roughly 90% occurring only once. Sequencing was performed on peripheral blood, taken before any cancer treatment. The receptors stem from a woman aged 40-75 years with stage I lung adenocarcinoma.

This CDR3 is CASSPGHENTGELFF. CDR3 DNA sequence: TGTGCCAGCAGTCCGGGACACGAGAACACCGGGGAGCTGTTTTTT. The chain is built from TRBV6-5 and TRBJ2-2, with D perhaps TRBD1 (6 bases). The germline gives CDR1 MNHEY, CDR2 SVGAGI. CDR3 length: 15 residues. Trimming took 5 bases from V and 1 from J, leaving 11 bases between them.

CDR3 sequence reads: CASSLRSGNTEAFF. CDR3 coding DNA: TGTGCCAGCAGTTTACGTTCAGGGAACACTGAAGCTTTCTTT. This sequence joins TRBV28 and TRBJ1-1; D call uncertain. The germline gives CDR1 MDHEN, CDR2 SYDVKM. V was trimmed by 2 bases and J by 1 base, leaving 8 bases between them. The CDR3 is 14 amino acids.

CDR3 amino acids: CASSLDQGNYGYTF. In DNA, the CDR3 is TGCGCCAGCAGCTTGGATCAGGGGAACTATGGCTACACCTTC. The chain recombines TRBV5-1 with TRBJ1-2, with D perhaps matching TRBD1 (6 bases). The V end was cut by 0 bases, the J end by 2 bases, with 8 bases between. Germline lookup yields CDR1 SGHRS and CDR2 YFSETQ. The CDR3 loop spans 14 amino acids.

This chain links TRBV7-6 with TRBJ1-2; the match to TRBD1 covers 10 bases. Germline V gene data show CDR1 as SGHVS and CDR2 as FNYEAQ. The CDR3 is 15 amino acids. With V trimmed by 5 bases and J by 9 bases, 12 bases remained unmatched. In nucleotides, the CDR3 is TGTGCCAGCAGCCCCGGGACAGGGGCGGGTCGCAGCTACACCTTC. Protein sequence: CASSPGTGAGRSYTF.

V is TRBV9 and J is TRBJ1-2; D is ambiguous. Germline V gene sequence: CDR1 SGDLS, CDR2 YYNGEE. The length of the CDR3 is 14 residues. Trimming shortened V by 4 bases and J by 1 base, and 11 bases separated the two germline ends. The CDR3 coding sequence is TGTGCCAGCAGCCTTGGACTACTTAACTATGGCTACACCTTC. Protein: CASSLGLLNYGYTF.

The chain joins TRBV2 to TRBJ1-5; D not resolved. Germline CDR1 is SNHLY and CDR2 is FYNNEI. V was trimmed by 3 bases and J by 5 bases, leaving 8 bases between them. CDR3 length equals 13 residues. The DNA of the CDR3 is TGTGCCAGCAGTGATGAACGGGATCAGCCCCAGCATTTT. Its protein is CASSDERDQPQHF.

J is TRBJ1-6 and V is TRBV27; possibly TRBD1 for D (5 bases). The CDR3 totals 14 residues. The germline gives CDR1 MNHEY, CDR2 SMNVEV (reference sequence). With 4 bases removed from V and 5 bases from J, the gap between germline ends came to 9 bases. CDR3 sequence: CASSSTANNSPLHF. The DNA for the CDR3 is TGTGCCAGCAGTTCGACAGCGAATAATTCACCCCTCCACTTT.

The genes are TRBV18 and TRBJ1-2, with D tentatively TRBD1 (5 bases). Trimming cost V 6 bases and J 4 bases, with 15 bases left between them. CDR1 and CDR2 from the germline V gene are KGHSH and LQKENI. CDR3 length: 14 amino acids. The CDR3 sequence: CASSNSGDLYGYTF. The CDR3 bases are TGTGCCAGCTCTAACTCCGGGGACCTCTATGGCTACACCTTC. Filled out from reference TRBV18 and TRBJ1-2, the complete variable domain reads NAGVMQNPRHLVRRRGQEARLRCSPMKGHSHVYWYRQLPEEGLKFMVYLQKENIIDESGMPKERFSAEFPKEGPSILRIQQVVRGDSAAYFCASSNSGDLYGYTFGSGTRLTVV.

The V and J genes are TRBV5-1 and TRBJ1-4, with D unclear. The germline V and J ends were trimmed by 0 bases and 0 bases, with 9 bases remaining between them. The CDR3 has 16 amino acids. Per the germline V gene, CDR1 is SGHRS and CDR2 is YFSETQ. CDR3 sequence (DNA): TGCGCCAGCAGCTTGGTAGGGTCCGCAACTAATGAAAAACTGTTTTTT. This encodes CASSLVGSATNEKLFF. Using reference TRBV5-1 and TRBJ1-4 for the parts outside the CDR3, the full variable domain is KAGVTQTPRYLIKTRGQQVTLSCSPISGHRSVSWYQQTPGQGLQFLFEYFSETQRNKGNFPGRFSGRQFSNSRSEMNVSTLELGDSALYLCASSLVGSATNEKLFFGSGTQLSVL.